This TCR beta chain was identified during a study of STAT5B mutations in CD4+ large granular lymphocyte leukemia. Looking at the study overall: Among healthy controls, a particular HLA allele went with more CDR3 'QG' motifs.

On this clone itself: What it binds is not known.

Profiling relied on immunoSEQ multiplex PCR, and the TCRdb table lists in-frame clones only, not all of them. This table holds about 34,000 clones, around 80% found once. Study observations and caveats: 25% of private leukemic clonotypes occurred rarely in other patients' non-leukemic repertoires.

Germline lookup yields CDR1 SNHLY and CDR2 FYNNEI. With 6 bases removed from V and 8 bases from J, the gap between germline ends came to 13 bases. CDR3 size: 12 residues. The J gene is TRBJ1-1, the V gene TRBV2; maybe TRBD1 (5 bases). The sample consisted of CD4+ T cells from blood buffy coats. The TCR comes from a human donor in good health. CDR3 amino acids: CASRVLQEEAFF. CDR3 coding DNA: TGTGCCAGCAGGGTTTTACAGGAAGAAGCTTTCTTT.